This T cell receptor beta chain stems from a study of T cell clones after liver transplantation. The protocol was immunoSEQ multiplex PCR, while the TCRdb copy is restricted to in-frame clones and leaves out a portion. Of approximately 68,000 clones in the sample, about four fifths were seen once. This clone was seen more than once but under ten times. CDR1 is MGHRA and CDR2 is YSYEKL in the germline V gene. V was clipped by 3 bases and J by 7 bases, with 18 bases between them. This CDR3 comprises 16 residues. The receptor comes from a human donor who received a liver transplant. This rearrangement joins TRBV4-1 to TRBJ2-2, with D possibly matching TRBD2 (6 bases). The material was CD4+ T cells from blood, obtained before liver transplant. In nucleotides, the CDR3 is TGCGCCAGCAGCCAGGAGGGGAGAACGGGCGACGGGGAGCTGTTTTTT. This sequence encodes CASSQEGRTGDGELFF.